Presented here are 8 T cell receptor beta chains from one specimen sequenced in a study of OX40 agonist ivuxolimab in advanced cancers. Generated by immunoSEQ multiplex PCR, the TCRdb table keeps only in-frame clones and is missing some. Here the sample spans tens of thousands of clones, more than 85% being singletons. The sample here was CD4+ or CD8+ T cells sorted from blood, taken in a trial of the OX40 agonist ivuxolimab. The origin of the receptors is an adult with an advanced solid tumor such as melanoma, head and neck, liver or kidney cancer.

J is TRBJ2-5 and V is TRBV27; weak D call: TRBD1 (6 bases). The CDR3 is made up of 14 amino acids. Germline V gene data show CDR1 as MNHEY and CDR2 as SMNVEV (reference sequence). Trimming cost V 4 bases and J 5 bases, with 14 bases left between them. The CDR3: CASSSESGVETQYF. The CDR3 DNA sequence: TGTGCCAGCAGTTCCGAGTCAGGGGTTGAGACCCAGTACTTC.

The rearrangement uses TRBV7-9 and TRBJ2-7; D might be TRBD2 (5 bases). This CDR3 is built from 12 residues. The germline gives CDR1 SEHNR, CDR2 FQNEAQ (reference sequence). Trimming removed 7 bases at V and 0 bases at J, with 7 bases between. CDR3 nucleotides: TGTGCCAGCATGGGGAGCTCCTACGAGCAGTACTTC. Amino acid sequence: CASMGSSYEQYF.

This clone came up once. This chain joins TRBV29-1 and TRBJ1-1; D possibly corresponds to TRBD1 (5 bases). CDR3 length equals 13 residues. With 7 bases removed from V and 4 bases from J, the gap between germline ends came to 16 bases. From germline, CDR1 is SQVTM and CDR2 ANQGSEA. The CDR3 coding sequence is TGCAGCGCCCGGGACCCGGCAGGCACTGAAGCTTTCTTT. This encodes CSARDPAGTEAFF.

This clone was seen once. The genes are TRBV27 and TRBJ2-7; no definite D call. Germline V CDR1 and CDR2: MNHEY, SMNVEV (reference sequence). The CDR3 runs 15 residues. With 0 bases removed from V and 2 bases from J, the gap between germline ends came to 11 bases. The chain's CDR3 is CASSLSPPDAYEQYF. DNA of the CDR3: TGTGCCAGCAGTTTATCACCCCCTGATGCCTACGAGCAGTACTTC.

The rearrangement joins TRBV5-5 to TRBJ2-3, with 10 nucleotides matching TRBD2. With 2 bases clipped from V and 3 bases from J, the junction kept 6 bases outside the gene matches. The CDR3 consists of 16 residues. Germline CDR1 and CDR2: SGHKS and YYEKEE (reference sequence). The CDR3 sequence: CASSFPSGSTTDTQYF. The CDR3 bases are TGTGCCAGCAGCTTCCCTAGCGGGAGTACGACAGATACGCAGTATTTT.

J is TRBJ2-2 and V is TRBV5-8; no reliable D call. The CDR3 sequence is 15 residues long. Germline CDR1 is SGHTS and CDR2 is YDEGEE. Trimming took off 1 base at V and 1 base at J, with 8 bases between the two ends. Here the CDR3 reads CASSLSYRNTGELFF. The CDR3 nucleotides read TGTGCCAGCAGCTTGAGTTACAGGAACACCGGGGAGCTGTTTTTT.

In its sample, this clone was seen once. The chain joins TRBV7-2 to TRBJ2-7, with 10 bases identical to TRBD2. Germline values: CDR1 SGHTA, CDR2 FQGNSA. This CDR3 is 18 amino acids long. The ends lost 0 bases at V and 2 bases at J; junction bases unmatched: 10. CDR3 residues: CASSLAHLTSGSTYEQYF. CDR3 nucleotide sequence: TGTGCCAGCAGCTTAGCTCATCTGACTAGCGGGTCGACCTACGAGCAGTACTTC.

The J gene is TRBJ1-1, the V gene TRBV6-6; 8 bases match TRBD1. The V gene end was trimmed by 1 base and the J gene end by 0 bases; junction bases not matched to a gene: 4. The CDR3 contains 16 residues. CDR1 is MNHNY and CDR2 is SVGAGI in the germline V gene (reference sequence). CDR3 sequence reads: CASSYFRTGLNTEAFF. The CDR3 DNA follows: TGTGCCAGCAGTTACTTTAGGACAGGGCTGAACACTGAAGCTTTCTTT.